Presented here are 12 T cell receptor beta chains from one specimen sequenced in a study of blood T cell repertoires in COVID-19. The repertoire was sequenced with immunoSEQ multiplex PCR; TCRdb's copy has only in-frame clones and lacks some. The table has about 350,000 clones, 88% seen once. Specimen: PBMCs or T cells enriched from blood (not recorded which). These receptor sequences come from a woman aged 25 to 39 who had been exposed to COVID-19.

The chain carries TRBV5-1 and TRBJ1-5; 10 positions match TRBD1. The CDR3 length is 14 residues. V lost 4 bases, J lost 6 bases, and 4 bases stayed unmatched. Germline V gene lookup returns CDR1 SGHRS and CDR2 YFSETQ. CDR3 loop: CASSPGTGVQPQHF. CDR3 nucleotides: TGCGCCAGCAGCCCAGGGACAGGGGTTCAGCCCCAGCATTTT. The complete variable domain, with remaining parts taken from reference TRBV5-1 and TRBJ1-5, reads KAGVTQTPRYLIKTRGQQVTLSCSPISGHRSVSWYQQTPGQGLQFLFEYFSETQRNKGNFPGRFSGRQFSNSRSEMNVSTLELGDSALYLCASSPGTGVQPQHFGDGTRLSIL.

This clone was counted once. The rearrangement uses TRBV28 and TRBJ1-5; D gene uncertain. The CDR3 consists of 12 residues. Germline CDR1 MDHEN, CDR2 SYDVKM. V gave up 6 bases and J gave up 3 bases, with 6 bases separating them. The CDR3 DNA sequence: TGTGCCAGCAGAAGCCACAATCAGCCCCAGCATTTT. This encodes CASRSHNQPQHF.

The genes are TRBV28 and TRBJ1-4, with D hard to call. Looked up from germline, CDR1 is MDHEN and CDR2 is SYDVKM. Trimming took 4 bases from V and 0 from J, leaving 15 bases between them. The CDR3 is made up of 17 amino acids. The CDR3 DNA follows: TGTGCCAGCAGTTCCCCCGGAGGGCTGACAACTAATGAAAAACTGTTTTTT. This sequence encodes CASSSPGGLTTNEKLFF. Full variable domain (remainder filled in from reference TRBV28 and TRBJ1-4): DVKVTQSSRYLVKRTGEKVFLECVQDMDHENMFWYRQDPGLGLRLIYFSYDVKMKEKGDIPEGYSVSREKKERFSLILESASTNQTSMYLCASSSPGGLTTNEKLFFGSGTQLSVL.

The V call is TRBV21-1, the J call TRBJ2-7; the table names TRBD1, a call not compared with the DNA. TRBV21-1 is marked as a pseudogene. The CDR3 covers 16 residues. CDR3 coding DNA: TGTGCCAGCAGCAACGGACAGGGTTGTTGGTCCTACGAGCAGTACTTC. Translating it yields CASSNGQGCWSYEQYF.

The CDR3 reads CSARSRGEQFF. The CDR3, as DNA: TGCAGTGCTAGAAGTCGGGGTGAGCAGTTCTTC. This rearrangement joins TRBV20-1 to TRBJ2-1, with TRBD2 as a possible D gene (5 bases). The length of the CDR3 is 11 residues. V was pared by 2 bases and J by 9 bases, with 8 bases between. The V gene's germline CDR1 is DFQATT and CDR2 SNEGSKA (reference sequence).

This clone was detected only once. The chain has TRBV18 and TRBJ2-3, with D possibly being TRBD2 (5 bases). The CDR3 loop spans 17 amino acids. CDR1 is KGHSH, CDR2 LQKENI, per germline. Trimming took off 0 bases at V and 0 bases at J, with 13 bases between the two ends. CDR3 sequence reads: CASSPPRASSSTDTQYF. The CDR3 nucleotides read TGTGCCAGCTCACCACCGAGAGCTAGCTCTAGCACAGATACGCAGTATTTT. Supplemented by reference TRBV18 and TRBJ2-3, the full variable domain reads NAGVMQNPRHLVRRRGQEARLRCSPMKGHSHVYWYRQLPEEGLKFMVYLQKENIIDESGMPKERFSAEFPKEGPSILRIQQVVRGDSAAYFCASSPPRASSSTDTQYFGPGTRLTVL.

This clone has a handful of counts. The genes are TRBV9 and TRBJ1-5; weak D call: TRBD1 (6 bases). Between the trimmed V and J ends, which lost 3 bases and 3 bases, there was a span of 13 bases. Per the germline V gene, CDR1 is SGDLS and CDR2 is YYNGEE. This CDR3 contains 15 residues. CDR3 loop: CASSGPRDNNQPQHF. The CDR3 DNA is TGTGCCAGCAGCGGCCCACGGGACAACAATCAGCCCCAGCATTTT.

This clone came up once. The rearrangement uses TRBV12-5 and TRBJ1-1, with no clear D. The V gene's germline CDR1 is LGHNT and CDR2 FRNRAP. The V end lost 6 bases, the J end lost 3 bases, and 11 bases lay between the germline ends. CDR3 size: 13 residues. The CDR3 loop reads CASGSTRDTEAFF. The CDR3 DNA reads TGTGCTAGTGGCTCGACGCGGGACACTGAAGCTTTCTTT.

V is TRBV18 and J is TRBJ1-1, with TRBD1 matching 8 bases. J gave up 4 bases and V 3 bases, and 10 bases lay outside the gene matches. The CDR3 length is 16 residues. The germline CDR1 and CDR2 sequences are KGHSH and LQKENI. CDR3 region: CASSPRTGNHGTEAFF. In DNA form, the CDR3 reads TGTGCCAGCTCACCGCGGACAGGGAATCATGGCACTGAAGCTTTCTTT.

This sequence joins TRBV19 and TRBJ1-3, with unresolved D. Trimming shortened V by 8 bases and J by 0 bases, and 14 bases separated the two germline ends. The CDR3 loop spans 15 amino acids. CDR1 LNHDA and CDR2 SQIVND come from the germline V gene (reference sequence). CDR3 nucleotide sequence: TGTGCCAGTGTGGATCGACTGCCCTCTGGAAACACCATATATTTT. The encoded protein is CASVDRLPSGNTIYF. The complete variable domain, with remaining parts taken from reference TRBV19 and TRBJ1-3, reads DGGITQSPKYLFRKEGQNVTLSCEQNLNHDAMYWYRQDPGQGLRLIYYSQIVNDFQKGDIAEGYSVSREKKESFPLTVTSAQKNPTAFYLCASVDRLPSGNTIYFGEGSWLTVV.

V is TRBV18 and J is TRBJ2-5; D uncertain. This CDR3 has 15 residues. CDR1 is KGHSH and CDR2 is LQKENI in the germline V gene. Trimming removed 2 bases from V and 5 bases from J, with 15 bases in between. The CDR3 sequence is CASSPSTSARETQYF. CDR3 nucleotide sequence: TGTGCCAGCTCACCATCAACGTCCGCCCGGGAGACCCAGTACTTC. The variable domain in full, with the rest retrieved from reference TRBV18 and TRBJ2-5, is NAGVMQNPRHLVRRRGQEARLRCSPMKGHSHVYWYRQLPEEGLKFMVYLQKENIIDESGMPKERFSAEFPKEGPSILRIQQVVRGDSAAYFCASSPSTSARETQYFGPGTRLLVL.

The V and J genes are TRBV18 and TRBJ1-3, with D uncertain. With 1 base removed from V and 4 bases from J, the gap between germline ends came to 5 bases. The V gene's germline CDR1 is KGHSH and CDR2 LQKENI. CDR3 length equals 13 residues. The CDR3 loop is CASSPQEGNTIYF. Written as DNA, the CDR3 is TGTGCCAGCTCACCACAGGAGGGAAACACCATATATTTT.